This passage covers 7 T cell receptor beta chains from one sample sequenced in a study of tumour-infiltrating T cells in Burkitt lymphoma. The data were produced by immunoSEQ multiplex PCR, yet TCRdb's version contains in-frame clones alone and is incomplete. The sample has 310 or so clones, approximately 25% seen once. Input material: tumor tissue. These receptors came from a human donor with Burkitt lymphoma.

This clone was seen more than once but under ten times. The rearrangement links TRBV6-5 to TRBJ2-3, with no clear D. The CDR3 has 11 amino acids. Germline CDR1 MNHEY, CDR2 SVGAGI. Trimming stripped 2 bases from V and 5 bases from J, with 2 bases between. The CDR3 spells CASSYGDTQYF. The CDR3 bases are TGTGCCAGCAGTTACGGAGATACGCAGTATTTT.

This clone was observed a few times. The rearrangement links TRBV6-5 to TRBJ1-5; TRBD1 aligns across 7 bases. This CDR3 has 13 residues. The V gene end was trimmed by 9 bases and the J gene end by 4 bases; junction bases not matched to a gene: 6. Germline V gives CDR1 MNHEY, CDR2 SVGAGI. The CDR3 spells CASGTDENQPQHF. CDR3 in DNA: TGTGCCAGTGGGACAGACGAAAATCAGCCCCAGCATTTT.

This clone has only a few counts. The rearrangement uses TRBV6-1 and TRBJ1-2; no firm D call. Germline V gene data show CDR1 as MNHNS and CDR2 as SASEGT. The CDR3 runs to 10 residues. Trimming cost V 7 bases and J 8 bases, with 8 bases left between them. CDR3 residues: CASNLGGYTF. CDR3 bases: TGTGCCAGCAATCTAGGAGGCTACACCTTC.

This chain uses TRBV11-2 with TRBJ2-1; D unclear. The CDR3 runs to 12 residues. The germline CDR1 and CDR2 sequences are SGHAT and FQNNGV. Trimming removed 1 base from V and 4 bases from J, with 2 bases in between. CDR3 nucleotide sequence: TGTGCCAGCAGCTTAGGATACAATGAGCAGTTCTTC. Its protein is CASSLGYNEQFF.

The chain recombines TRBV27 with TRBJ2-1, with a weak D call TRBD1 (5 bases). Trimming left V 4 bases short and J 9 bases short, with 25 bases between. The V gene's germline CDR1 is MNHEY and CDR2 SMNVEV (reference sequence). The CDR3 contains 17 residues. CDR3 sequence (DNA): TGTGCCAGCAGTTCCCTTGGGGCGACTCTCCGAGTCCTTGAGCAGTTCTTC. It translates to CASSSLGATLRVLEQFF.

The chain couples TRBV9 to TRBJ1-2, with a possible D match to TRBD1 (5 bases). This CDR3 spans 17 amino acids. Germline lookup yields CDR1 SGDLS and CDR2 YYNGEE. Trimming removed 0 bases from V and 3 bases from J, with 18 bases in between. CDR3 coding DNA: TGTGCCAGCAGCGTAGCTACGAGAGGACAAGTAGACTATGGCTACACCTTC. Protein product: CASSVATRGQVDYGYTF. The variable domain in full, completed from reference TRBV9 and TRBJ1-2, reads DSGVTQTPKHLITATGQRVTLRCSPRSGDLSVYWYQQSLDQGLQFLIQYYNGEERAKGNILERFSAQQFPDLHSELNLSSLELGDSALYFCASSVATRGQVDYGYTFGSGTRLTVV.

The chain is built from TRBV4-2 and TRBJ2-7, with 9 bases matching TRBD2. CDR3 size: 16 residues. With V trimmed by 1 base and J by 2 bases, 6 bases remained unmatched. The germline V gene encodes CDR1 LGHNA and CDR2 YNFKEQ. CDR3 bases: TGTGCCAGCAGCCAAGCAGTAGCGGGGGAAACCTACGAGCAGTACTTC. It yields the protein CASSQAVAGETYEQYF.